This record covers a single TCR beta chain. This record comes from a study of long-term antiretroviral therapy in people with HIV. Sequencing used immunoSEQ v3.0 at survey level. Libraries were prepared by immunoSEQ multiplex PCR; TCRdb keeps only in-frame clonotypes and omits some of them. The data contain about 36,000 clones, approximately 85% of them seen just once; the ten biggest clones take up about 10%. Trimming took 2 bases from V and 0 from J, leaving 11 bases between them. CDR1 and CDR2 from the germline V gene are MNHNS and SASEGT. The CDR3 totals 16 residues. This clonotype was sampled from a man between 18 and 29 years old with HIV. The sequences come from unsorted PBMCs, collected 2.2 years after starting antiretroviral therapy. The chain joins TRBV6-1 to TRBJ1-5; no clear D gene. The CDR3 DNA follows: TGTGCCAGCAGTGAATGGGGAGATTATAGCAATCAGCCCCAGCATTTT. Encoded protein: CASSEWGDYSNQPQHF.